The present TCR beta chain was sequenced within a study of shared clonotypes between healthy human individuals. Unsorted samples, those not sorted, used approximately 100 million PBMCs for genomic DNA. CDR1 is LGHNA, CDR2 YSLEER, per germline. The CDR3 length is 14 residues. The V end lost 0 bases, the J end lost 7 bases, and 9 bases lay between the germline ends. Replicate PCRs for unsorted PBMC used around 270 ng DNA (approximately 30,000 T cell genomes). Data came from immunoSEQ multiplex PCR; TCRdb stores just in-frame clones and leaves some out. The sample consists of about 490,000 clones, about 82% of them appearing once.

The origin of this receptor is a woman between 40 and 50 years old in good health. Some clones in this sample may be carry-over from other donors' samples. What was sequenced was PBMCs. This sequence joins TRBV4-3 and TRBJ1-4, with TRBD1 as a possible D gene (5 bases). The CDR3 reads CASSQDPGGEKLFF. CDR3 nucleotides: TGCGCCAGCAGCCAAGACCCCGGGGGTGAAAAACTGTTTTTT.